Shown below are 26 T cell receptor beta chains from a single sample sequenced in a study of T cell clonality in common variable immunodeficiency. Findings and limits, study-wide: Common variable immunodeficiency TCR beta sequences reportedly had fewer deletions and N-nucleotide insertions.

The table came from immunoSEQ multiplex PCR; TCRdb's copy has only in-frame clones and leaves some out. Singletons are absent from the sample, which has more than 25,000 clones. The antigens of these receptors remain unknown. Sequenced sample: peripheral blood mononuclear cells. The receptors derive from a human donor with common variable immunodeficiency.

This clone came up many times. Read data end 3 residues before the CDR3 end; the end is taken from the germline J gene. The chain carries TRBV20-1 and TRBJ2-6; 7 bases line up with TRBD1. Germline V lookup: CDR1 DFQATT, CDR2 SNEGSKA (reference sequence). The CDR3 has 18 amino acids. V dropped 1 base and J dropped 0; count of bases not matched to a gene: 9. The CDR3 loop reads CSARGRGGQLSGANVLTF. The sequenced CDR3 bases are TGCAGTGCTAGAGGAAGAGGGGGCCAGCTCTCTGGGGCCAACGTC.

A remark on this clone: The read halts 3 residues ahead of the CDR3 end, with the missing end drawn from the germline J gene. The chain uses TRBV18 and TRBJ2-7; 11 nucleotides match TRBD2. Germline loops: CDR1 KGHSH, CDR2 LQKENI. The CDR3 consists of 14 residues. J was trimmed by 3 bases and V by 9 bases; bases with no gene match: 7. The CDR3 sequence is CASRTSGSLYEQYF. CDR3 bases read: TGTGCCAGTCGAACTAGCGGGAGCCTCTACGAG.

As concerns this clone: The read stops 3 residues short of the end of the CDR3; the missing end is completed from the germline J gene. The chain is built from TRBV7-6 and TRBJ2-3; the match to TRBD2 covers 8 bases. Losses at the gene ends were 5 bases for V and 3 bases for J; bases not matched to a gene: 10. The CDR3 is made up of 16 amino acids. Per germline, CDR1 SGHVS and CDR2 FNYEAQ. The DNA read from the CDR3 is TGTGCCAGCAGCCAGATCCGGGGGGGAGGAACAGATACG. Protein product: CASSQIRGGGTDT. In full, the CDR3 is CASSQIRGGGTDTQYF. Together with reference TRBV7-6 and TRBJ2-3, the CDR3 gives the full variable domain: GAGVSQSPRYKVTKRGQDVALRCDPISGHVSLYWYRQALGQGPEFLTYFNYEAQQDKSGLPNDRFSAERPEGSISTLTIQRTEQRDSAMYRCASSQIRGGGTDTQYFGPGTRLTVL.

This clone was observed a handful of times. The read ends 3 residues shy of where the CDR3 ends; the end is completed using the germline J gene. V usage is TRBV5-6 and J usage is TRBJ1-5; D might be TRBD1 (5 bases). This CDR3 region has 15 residues. Germline V CDR1 and CDR2: SGHDT, YYEEEE. The germline V and J ends were trimmed by 0 bases and 5 bases, with 12 bases remaining between them. The sequenced part of the CDR3 DNA is TGTGCCAGCAGCTTGGGGGGGGGTCTTTATCAGCCC. Its protein product is CASSLGGGLYQP. The entire CDR3 is CASSLGGGLYQPQHF.

This clone has just a few counts. Read sequence stops 3 residues before the CDR3 end, and the germline J gene provides the missing end. The chain has TRBV2 and TRBJ1-2; TRBD1 matches 8 bases. V lost 7 bases, J lost 5 bases, and 9 bases stayed unmatched. Germline V lookup: CDR1 SNHLY, CDR2 FYNNEI. CDR3 size: 14 residues. The sequenced CDR3 bases are TGTGCCAGCAAGGTCGAGGACAGGGTTTATGGC. This codes for CASKVEDRVYG. The full-length CDR3 reads as CASKVEDRVYGYTF. The full variable domain, with the rest looked up from reference TRBV2 and TRBJ1-2, is EPEVTQTPSHQVTQMGQEVILRCVPISNHLYFYWYRQILGQKVEFLVSFYNNEISEKSEIFDDQFSVERPDGSNFTLKIRSTKLEDSAMYFCASKVEDRVYGYTFGSGTRLTVV.

This clone was detected ten times or more. The CDR3 end is not reached by the read, which stops 3 residues before it; the germline J gene fills it in. The chain recombines TRBV20-1 with TRBJ1-5; a weak D match, TRBD1 (6 bases). Per the germline V gene, CDR1 is DFQATT and CDR2 is SNEGSKA (reference sequence). The germline V and J ends were trimmed by 5 bases and 3 bases, with 14 bases remaining between them. The CDR3 is 14 residues long. The CDR3 region is CSASMDRLNQPQHF. CDR3 bases read: TGCAGTGCTTCAATGGACAGACTCAATCAGCCC.

Many counts were recorded for this clone. The sequenced fragment ends 3 residues before the CDR3 boundary, so the rest is inferred from the germline J gene. V gene TRBV20-1 combines with J gene TRBJ1-5, with 8 bases identical to TRBD1. Germline assignment: CDR1 DFQATT and CDR2 SNEGSKA (reference sequence). V lost 1 base and J lost 4; bases outside the gene matches: 9. This CDR3 contains 16 residues. The CDR3 DNA, read in part, is TGCAGTGCTAGAGCAACCGACAGGGGTGGGAATCAGCCC. It is translated as CSARATDRGGNQP. The entire CDR3 is CSARATDRGGNQPQHF.

This clone was counted between two and nine times. The read terminates 3 residues ahead of where the CDR3 ends, so the germline J gene completes it. The chain combines TRBV5-1 with TRBJ2-2; weak D call: TRBD1 (5 bases). The V gene's germline CDR1 is SGHRS and CDR2 YFSETQ. The CDR3 is 15 residues long. The V and J ends lost 0 bases and 1 base respectively, with 7 bases between them. The DNA read from the CDR3 is TGCGCCAGCAGCTTGGAGGGGTGGAACACCGGGGAG. Its translation: CASSLEGWNTGE. The whole CDR3 region reads CASSLEGWNTGELFF.

This clone was seen more than once but under ten times. The read ends 3 residues shy of where the CDR3 ends; the end is completed using the germline J gene. The rearrangement joins TRBV7-9 to TRBJ2-2; 9 bases are a match to TRBD1. Trimming cost V 3 bases and J 3 bases; bases outside gene matches: 2. Germline CDR1 is SEHNR and CDR2 is FQNEAQ (reference sequence). This CDR3 region has 15 residues. CDR3 DNA (partial): TGTGCCAGCAGCTTGGGACAGGGATACACCGGGGAG. This gives the protein CASSLGQGYTGE. Given in full, the CDR3 is CASSLGQGYTGELFF. Together with reference TRBV7-9 and TRBJ2-2, the CDR3 gives the full variable domain: DTGVSQNPRHKITKRGQNVTFRCDPISEHNRLYWYRQTLGQGPEFLTYFQNEAQLEKSRLLSDRFSAERPKGSFSTLEIQRTEQGDSAMYLCASSLGQGYTGELFFGEGSRLTVL.

This clone was detected a few times. The sequenced fragment ends 3 residues before the CDR3 boundary, so the rest is inferred from the germline J gene. V and J are TRBV30 and TRBJ2-2; D remains ambiguous. Germline V lookup: CDR1 GTSNPN, CDR2 SVGIG (reference sequence). This CDR3 has 15 residues. The ends were cut back, 3 bases at V and 6 bases at J, with 17 bases in the middle. CDR3 DNA, as far as it was read: TGTGCCTGGAGAAAGATGGGTAGGGCCCCCGGGGAG. This codes for CAWRKMGRAPGE. The whole CDR3 sequence reads CAWRKMGRAPGELFF.

The CDR3 is CASTFRGVGSPLHF. The sequenced CDR3 bases are TGTGCCAGTACCTTCCGGGGGGTCGGTTCACCC. The rearrangement links TRBV19 to TRBJ1-6; a possible D gene is TRBD1 (5 bases). The read terminates 3 residues before the CDR3 end, so the remaining end is supplied by the germline J gene. Looked up from germline, CDR1 is LNHDA and CDR2 is SQIVND (reference sequence). Between the trimmed V and J ends, which lost 7 bases and 9 bases, there was a span of 16 bases. This CDR3 region has 14 residues. Using reference TRBV19 and TRBJ1-6 for the parts outside the CDR3, the full variable domain is DGGITQSPKYLFRKEGQNVTLSCEQNLNHDAMYWYRQDPGQGLRLIYYSQIVNDFQKGDIAEGYSVSREKKESFPLTVTSAQKNPTAFYLCASTFRGVGSPLHFGNGTRLTVT.

The CDR3 bases that were read are TGCAGCCCCGTTCGGGCGGACACATACAATGAG. The encoded protein is CSPVRADTYNE. The whole CDR3 protein reads CSPVRADTYNEQFF. This chain links TRBV29-1 with TRBJ2-1, with a weak D call TRBD1 (5 bases). The missing CDR3 end, 3 residues past where the read stops, is filled in from the germline J gene. Germline V CDR1 and CDR2: SQVTM, ANQGSEA. Trimming pared 8 bases from V and 4 bases from J, leaving 18 bases between. This CDR3 is built from 14 residues.

This clone is medium-sized (0.01 to 0.1%) by share. The CDR3 is cut off 3 residues early in the read; its end comes from the germline J gene. The chain has TRBV3-1 (or the pseudogene TRBV3-2) and TRBJ2-6, with D uncertain. With 7 bases removed from V and 0 bases from J, the gap between germline ends came to 4 bases. This CDR3 has 13 amino acids. Germline loops: CDR1 LGHDT, CDR2 YNNKEL (reference sequence). The CDR3 reads CASTNSGANVLTF. Incomplete CDR3 DNA: TGTGCCAGCACCAACTCTGGGGCCAACGTC.

The sample holds a few counts of this clone. CDR3 DNA, as far as it was read: TGTGCCAGCTCACCCACAGGAGCCAACTCCTACGAG. Amino acid sequence: CASSPTGANSYE. From start to end, the CDR3 is CASSPTGANSYEQYF. The rearrangement links TRBV18 to TRBJ2-7, with D possibly being TRBD1 (5 bases). From the germline J gene comes the end of the CDR3, since the read stops 3 residues before it. V lost 3 bases, J lost 0 bases, and 12 bases lay in between. The CDR3 sequence is 15 residues long. CDR1 and CDR2 (germline): KGHSH, LQKENI.

This clone was observed at least ten times. Here the CDR3 reads CASSLAGHQETQYF. Incomplete CDR3 DNA: TGTGCCAGCAGCTTAGCAGGCCACCAAGAGACC. The J gene is TRBJ2-5, the V gene TRBV7-3; D not certain. Coverage ceases 3 residues before the CDR3 finishes, and the germline J gene fills in the end. Trimming pared 2 bases from V and 0 bases from J, leaving 7 bases between. The CDR3 contains 14 residues. Germline V CDR1 and CDR2: SGHTA, FQGTGA.

Details on this clone: The observed sequence ends 3 residues before the CDR3 terminus, with the missing tail filled in from the germline J gene. The chain has TRBV7-6 and TRBJ2-7, with 8 bases matching TRBD2. CDR1 is SGHVS, CDR2 FNYEAQ, per germline. CDR3 length: 15 amino acids. J was trimmed by 6 bases and V by 5 bases; bases with no gene match: 12. The CDR3 bases that were read are TGTGCCAGCAGCCTCACTAGCGGCTCCTGGCCCGAG. Translated: CASSLTSGSWPE. The full CDR3 protein is CASSLTSGSWPEQYF.

The CDR3: CASSPMRQGKETQYF. The DNA read from the CDR3 is TGTGCCAGCTCACCAATGAGACAGGGTAAAGAGACC. The chain links TRBV18 to TRBJ2-5; 7 nucleotides align to TRBD1. The read stops 3 residues short of the end of the CDR3; the missing end is completed from the germline J gene. The CDR3 extends over 15 amino acids. V was pared by 2 bases and J by 3 bases, with 6 bases of the junction left unmatched. Germline V CDR1 and CDR2: KGHSH, LQKENI.

This clone occurred a few times. The read ends 3 residues before the CDR3 terminus; that terminus is restored from the germline J gene. The J gene is TRBJ2-1, the V gene TRBV7-9; TRBD1 agrees at 11 bases. The V gene's germline CDR1 is SEHNR and CDR2 FQNEAQ (reference sequence). After removal of 5 bases from V and 8 bases from J, the junction contained 8 bases not matched to a gene. The CDR3 runs 15 residues. CDR3 bases read: TGTGCCAGCAGCCCGGGGACAGGGGGAGTGGATGAG. It specifies CASSPGTGGVDE. The entire CDR3 protein reads CASSPGTGGVDEQFF.

As to this clone: The read gets to within 3 residues of the CDR3 end, and the germline J gene fills in the rest. The chain employs TRBV20-1 and TRBJ2-3; the match to TRBD2 covers 8 bases. With 6 bases clipped from V and 5 bases from J, the junction kept 7 bases outside the gene matches. The CDR3 is 13 residues long. Germline values: CDR1 DFQATT, CDR2 SNEGSKA (reference sequence). CDR3: CSAPAGAVDTQYF. Incomplete CDR3 DNA: TGCAGTGCCCCAGCGGGAGCGGTAGATACG.

There are many counts of this clone. The sequence runs out 3 residues before the end of the CDR3; the remainder is reconstructed from the germline J gene. The chain uses TRBV29-1 and TRBJ2-7; 9 nucleotides align to TRBD1. The germline V gene encodes CDR1 SQVTM and CDR2 ANQGSEA. The V gene end was trimmed by 4 bases and the J gene end by 5 bases; junction bases not matched to a gene: 9. The CDR3 totals 14 residues. Incomplete CDR3 DNA: TGCAGCGTTGCCGGAACAGGGGGCTTCGACGAG. Translated, it gives CSVAGTGGFDE. From start to end, the CDR3 is CSVAGTGGFDEQYF.

In this sample, this clone turned up a few times. The CDR3 extends 3 residues past the end of the read, so its final part is completed from the germline J gene. The chain uses TRBV19 and TRBJ2-1; 7 bases are a match to TRBD2. V lost 2 bases and J lost 0; bases outside the gene matches: 4. CDR3 length equals 16 residues. CDR1 and CDR2 (germline): LNHDA, SQIVND (reference sequence). CDR3 DNA (partial): TGTGCCAGTAGTATATCGGGGGGAAGCTCCTACAATGAG. Amino acid sequence: CASSISGGSSYNE. The complete CDR3 reads CASSISGGSSYNEQFF.

This clone was picked up many times. The read gets to within 3 residues of the CDR3 end, and the germline J gene fills in the rest. The chain employs TRBV2 and TRBJ2-3, with 7 bases matching TRBD2. This CDR3 spans 15 amino acids. The germline V gene encodes CDR1 SNHLY and CDR2 FYNNEI. Trimming cost V 8 bases and J 1 base; bases outside gene matches: 9. The CDR3 loop is CASGGALAGTDTQYF. The sequenced part of the CDR3 DNA is TGTGCCAGCGGAGGGGCCCTAGCGGGCACAGATACG.

The sample holds a few counts of this clone. The missing CDR3 end, 3 residues past where the read stops, is filled in from the germline J gene. V is TRBV7-6 and J is TRBJ2-2; TRBD1 matches 7 bases. This CDR3 spans 16 amino acids. V was clipped by 4 bases and J by 4 bases; unmatched bases: 9. The germline gives CDR1 SGHVS, CDR2 FNYEAQ. CDR3 in amino acids: CASSSSDRVPTGELFF. The DNA read from the CDR3 is TGTGCCAGCAGCTCCTCTGACAGGGTACCCACCGGGGAG.

In regard to this clone: The observed sequence ends 3 residues before the CDR3 terminus, with the missing tail filled in from the germline J gene. The rearrangement links TRBV19 to TRBJ2-1, with 10 bases matching TRBD1. Unmatched junction bases numbered 11, after V lost 8 bases and J lost 7 bases. Looked up from germline, CDR1 is LNHDA and CDR2 is SQIVND (reference sequence). This CDR3 comprises 15 residues. The CDR3 sequence: CASGRDRGARNEQFF. CDR3 DNA (partial): TGTGCCAGTGGCCGGGACAGGGGCGCACGGAATGAG. Variable domain in full (rest from reference TRBV19 and TRBJ2-1): DGGITQSPKYLFRKEGQNVTLSCEQNLNHDAMYWYRQDPGQGLRLIYYSQIVNDFQKGDIAEGYSVSREKKESFPLTVTSAQKNPTAFYLCASGRDRGARNEQFFGPGTRLTVL.

This clone was observed many times. The CDR3 goes on 3 residues after the read ends, and that part is filled in from the germline J gene. This sequence joins TRBV20-1 and TRBJ2-2; 9 positions agree with TRBD1. The CDR3 runs 15 residues. The germline V gene encodes CDR1 DFQATT and CDR2 SNEGSKA (reference sequence). Losses at the gene ends were 6 bases for V and 0 bases for J; bases not matched to a gene: 5. The CDR3 bases that were read are TGCAGTGCCAATAGACAGGGGGCGAACACCGGGGAG. Protein product: CSANRQGANTGE. In full, the CDR3 is CSANRQGANTGELFF.

This clone was seen repeatedly, ten times or more. The read falls 3 residues short of the CDR3 end, and the missing part is taken from the germline J gene. The chain links TRBV7-2 to TRBJ1-5, with 7 positions matching TRBD1. Trimming cost V 1 base and J 3 bases; bases outside gene matches: 3. CDR1 is SGHTA, CDR2 FQGNSA, per germline. The CDR3 sequence is 15 residues long. CDR3 DNA (partial): TGTGCCAGCAGCTTAGTGACAGGGCACAATCAGCCC. Encoded protein: CASSLVTGHNQP. The CDR3 reads in full as CASSLVTGHNQPQHF.